This T cell receptor (beta chain) was found in a study of cytomegalovirus exposure and HLA in healthy donors. Findings and caveats of the study: Three chains tied to CMV proved CMV antigen-specific in vitro.

As concerns this clone: The target antigen is unknown.

Both 60 Vbeta primers and 13 Jbeta primers went into the PCR. Profiled with immunoSEQ multiplex PCR; TCRdb holds only in-frame clones, not every one. This sample has around 100,000 clones, with about 70% found just once. V lost 7 bases to trimming and J lost 3 bases; unmatched junction nucleotides: 7. The CDR3 is 15 amino acids. The germline gives CDR1 SGHNT, CDR2 YENEEA. Sequences were obtained from PBMCs. The receptor comes from a woman aged 30 to 39 in good health and CMV-seronegative. The chain links TRBV11-3 to TRBJ2-3, with 10 bases identical to TRBD2. CDR3 protein: CASNPGLARTDTQYF. CDR3 DNA sequence: TGTGCCAGCAACCCGGGACTAGCGCGGACAGATACGCAGTATTTT.